Listed here are 23 T cell receptor beta chains from one sample, sequenced in a study of T-cell reconstitution after alpha-beta-depleted transplantation in children. As it was prepared, the TCRbeta library received unique molecular identifiers. MiXCR, applied by TCRdb to the PCR reads, yields one record per CDR3 protein. This table holds about 480,000 distinct CDR3 sequences, approximately 12% found once. Sequenced here: PBMCs from the stem cell graft donor, sampled from the stem cell graft. Source of these receptors: a human donor who donated a stem cell graft to a child with combined immunodeficiency.

The genes are TRBV7-9 and TRBJ2-5, with D uncertain. Germline loops: CDR1 SEHNR, CDR2 FQNEAQ (reference sequence). V lost 4 bases and J 9 bases, leaving 15 bases between the germline ends. The CDR3 length is 13 residues. In DNA form, the CDR3 reads TGTGCCAGCAGCTCCGGCCTAACGGTGGCCCAGTACTTC. Translation: CASSSGLTVAQYF.

This clonotype turned up a few times. The rearrangement joins TRBV3-1 to TRBJ2-7, with 8 bases that match TRBD2. The CDR3 is 15 residues long. V was pared by 1 base and J by 4 bases, with 6 bases of the junction left unmatched. Germline V gene data show CDR1 as LGHDT and CDR2 as YNNKEL (reference sequence). CDR3 nucleotides: TGTGCCAGCAGCCAAGGGGCAGCGGGAGAGTACGAGCAGTACTTC. Translating gives CASSQGAAGEYEQYF.

This chain joins TRBV4-1 and TRBJ2-1; tentative D call: TRBD1 (5 bases). CDR3 length: 13 amino acids. Trimming took off 3 bases at V and 14 bases at J, with 17 bases between the two ends. The germline V gene has CDR1 MGHRA and CDR2 YSYEKL. CDR3 DNA sequence: TGCGCCAGCAGCCATCTGGGGCTGGAAGGAGAGTTCTTC. Residues: CASSHLGLEGEFF.

This clonotype was recorded at least ten times. V gene TRBV3-1 combines with J gene TRBJ2-7; D possibly uses TRBD1 or TRBD2 (5 bases each). This CDR3 contains 14 residues. CDR1 and CDR2 from the germline V gene are LGHDT and YNNKEL (reference sequence). V lost 4 bases and J lost 7, with 17 bases in between. The CDR3 sequence: CASSPEGHLGEQYF. The CDR3 region has the DNA TGTGCCAGCAGCCCAGAGGGGCACTTGGGGGAGCAGTACTTC.

The table lists this clonotype with a few counts. The DNA of the CDR3 is TGCGCCAGCAGCTTGCAGGGCACAGACTACGAGCAGTACTTC. Protein: CASSLQGTDYEQYF. The genes are TRBV5-1 and TRBJ2-7, with TRBD1 as a possible D gene (5 bases). Trimming removed 1 base from V and 3 bases from J, with 11 bases in between. The length of the CDR3 is 14 residues. From germline, CDR1 is SGHRS and CDR2 YFSETQ.

This clonotype was observed at least ten times. The chain employs TRBV6-1 and TRBJ2-1; 13 nucleotides match TRBD2. Trimming removed 7 bases from V and 3 bases from J; junction bases left unmatched: 6. The CDR3 runs to 16 residues. Germline lookup yields CDR1 MNHNS and CDR2 SASEGT. The CDR3 DNA is TGTGCCAGCATCCCTAGGACTAGCGGGGGCTACAATGAGCAGTTCTTC. Amino acid sequence: CASIPRTSGGYNEQFF.

This clonotype was seen ten or more times. This chain connects TRBV24-1 to TRBJ2-7; possibly TRBD1 for D (5 bases). This CDR3 is 14 amino acids long. Germline CDR1 and CDR2: KGHDR and SFDVKD. V shed 4 bases and J shed 3 bases, with 12 bases lying between them. The CDR3 DNA is TGTGCCACCAGTGACCCGACAAGGGGCTACGAGCAGTACTTC. It encodes CATSDPTRGYEQYF.

The chain employs TRBV6-5 and TRBJ1-3; D not certain. The V and J ends lost 0 bases and 0 bases respectively, with 6 bases between them. Germline V gene data show CDR1 as MNHEY and CDR2 as SVGAGI. This CDR3 comprises 15 residues. The CDR3 here is CASSYSDYSGNTIYF. The CDR3 DNA is TGTGCCAGCAGTTACTCAGACTACTCTGGAAACACCATATATTTT.

In its sample, this clonotype was seen many times. The chain uses TRBV12-3 or TRBV12-4 and TRBJ2-7, with D possibly matching TRBD2 (8 bases). Deletions cut 5 bases from V and 6 bases from J, with 29 bases between. The CDR3 is made up of 18 amino acids. CDR3 nucleotides: TGTGCCAGCAGTCCAGGCCGGGGGGGGACTAGGGGGCTCGGCGAGCAGTACTTC. As protein: CASSPGRGGTRGLGEQYF.

This chain joins TRBV20-1 and TRBJ1-4; 7 nucleotides agree with TRBD1. The germline gives CDR1 DFQATT, CDR2 SNEGSKA (reference sequence). This CDR3 has 13 amino acids. Trimming cost V 0 bases and J 16 bases; bases outside gene matches: 11. DNA for the CDR3: TGCAGTGCTAGAGAAAACGGCAGGGACAGAGGGTTTTTT. Its translation is CSARENGRDRGFF.

This chain joins TRBV6-5 and TRBJ2-1; D is possibly TRBD2 (6 bases). This CDR3 contains 15 residues. Looked up from germline, CDR1 is MNHEY and CDR2 is SVGAGI. V shed 2 bases and J shed 4 bases, with 12 bases lying between them. The CDR3 bases are TGTGCCAGCAGTTACGGAGGGCCTGGTTACAATGAGCAGTTCTTC. It encodes CASSYGGPGYNEQFF.

This clonotype was counted between two and nine times. The rearrangement links TRBV7-8 to TRBJ2-5; tentative D call: TRBD1 (6 bases). CDR3 size: 17 residues. Looked up from germline, CDR1 is SGHVS and CDR2 is FQNEAQ. Deletions cut 3 bases from V and 4 bases from J, with 21 bases between. CDR3 in DNA: TGTGCCAGCAGCTTCGGACTGTACGGACAGAAGACAGAGACCCAGTACTTC. As protein: CASSFGLYGQKTETQYF.

This clonotype was picked up many times. The V gene is TRBV9, the J gene TRBJ2-1, with 14 bases that match TRBD2. The CDR3 extends over 15 amino acids. Germline V gene lookup returns CDR1 SGDLS and CDR2 YYNGEE. The ends lost 0 bases at V and 8 bases at J; junction bases unmatched: 1. For the CDR3, the DNA is TGTGCCAGCAGCGTAGGGGGACTAGCGGGAGATGAGCAGTTCTTC. Amino acid sequence: CASSVGGLAGDEQFF.

This clonotype was counted only a few times. This chain connects TRBV5-1 to TRBJ2-7; D remains unclear. V was cut by 5 bases and J by 5 bases, with 26 bases left in between. The CDR3 sequence is 17 residues long. Germline-derived CDR1 and CDR2 are SGHRS and YFSETQ. The CDR3 DNA is TGCGCCAGCAGTCTTGAATCCCCCCGGGTTGGGATCGACGAGCAGTACTTC. Protein product: CASSLESPRVGIDEQYF. Drawing the rest from reference TRBV5-1 and TRBJ2-7, the complete variable domain is KAGVTQTPRYLIKTRGQQVTLSCSPISGHRSVSWYQQTPGQGLQFLFEYFSETQRNKGNFPGRFSGRQFSNSRSEMNVSTLELGDSALYLCASSLESPRVGIDEQYFGPGTRLTVT.

This sequence joins TRBV29-1 and TRBJ2-3, with TRBD2 matching 16 bases. With 6 bases clipped from V and 3 bases from J, the junction kept 0 bases outside the gene matches. Germline loops: CDR1 SQVTM, CDR2 ANQGSEA. The CDR3 is 14 residues long. The CDR3 loop is CSVGLAGGTDTQYF. CDR3 DNA: TGCAGCGTGGGACTAGCGGGAGGGACAGATACGCAGTATTTT.

In this sample, this clonotype turned up a few times. CDR3 coding DNA: TGTGCCAGCAGCCCACACAGGGGAGGTGGCAATCAGCCCCAGCATTTT. It is translated as CASSPHRGGGNQPQHF. This rearrangement joins TRBV12-3 or TRBV12-4 to TRBJ1-5; 7 bases map to TRBD1. V lost 6 bases and J lost 2; bases outside the gene matches: 10. The CDR3 is made up of 16 amino acids.

There are many counts of this clonotype. V gene TRBV5-4 combines with J gene TRBJ1-2; D may be TRBD1 (6 bases). CDR1 and CDR2 (germline): SGHNT, YYREEE (reference sequence). The CDR3 contains 13 residues. The V end lost 4 bases, the J end lost 5 bases, and 12 bases lay between the germline ends. The CDR3 bases are TGTGCCAGCAGCCGAAAAGGACAGTATGGCTACACCTTC. This translates into CASSRKGQYGYTF.

This clonotype was detected many times. The chain uses TRBV6-1 and TRBJ2-7; D possibly corresponds to TRBD2 (6 bases). Germline V CDR1 and CDR2: MNHNS, SASEGT. CDR3 size: 15 residues. Between the trimmed V and J ends, which lost 5 bases and 3 bases, there was a span of 17 bases. The CDR3 bases are TGTGCCAGCAGTCTCGTTATCGGGGGAGGCTACGAGCAGTACTTC. This encodes CASSLVIGGGYEQYF.

As concerns this clonotype: One junction end disagrees with the germline gene, perhaps due to a read error. The rearrangement joins TRBV6-5 to TRBJ2-1, with 10 bases identical to TRBD2. The CDR3 totals 18 residues. In germline, CDR1 is MNHEY, CDR2 SVGAGI. The CDR3, as DNA: TGTGCCAGCAGTTACCGACTCCTAGCGGGAGTCTCCCACAATGAGCAGTTCTTC. Amino acid sequence: CASSYRLLAGVSHNEQFF.

This clonotype was seen many times. The genes are TRBV29-1 and TRBJ2-1; a weak D match, TRBD1 (5 bases). The germline V gene has CDR1 SQVTM and CDR2 ANQGSEA. This CDR3 is 13 amino acids long. Deletions cut 3 bases from V and 4 bases from J, with 10 bases between. CDR3 bases: TGCAGCGTTGACAGGGATGAGTACAATGAGCAGTTCTTC. Its protein product is CSVDRDEYNEQFF.

This clonotype was counted only a few times. CDR3 region: CASIPRGGPIREQFF. In DNA form, the CDR3 reads TGTGCCAGCATCCCACGGGGGGGTCCAATCCGTGAGCAGTTCTTC. This chain connects TRBV7-2 to TRBJ2-1; 8 bases agree with TRBD2. V trimming: 7 bases; J trimming: 9 bases; junction bases outside the gene matches: 14. CDR1 is SGHTA and CDR2 is FQGNSA in the germline V gene. This CDR3 is 15 amino acids long.

This chain uses TRBV10-2 with TRBJ1-5; possible D gene TRBD1, 5 bases. Germline V gives CDR1 WSHSY, CDR2 SAAADI. CDR3 length: 14 residues. The V end was cut by 6 bases, the J end by 5 bases, with 14 bases between. The CDR3 loop reads CASSMDMGDQPQHF. CDR3 nucleotides: TGCGCCAGCAGCATGGACATGGGAGATCAGCCCCAGCATTTT.

V and J are TRBV5-4 and TRBJ2-5; possibly TRBD2 for D (6 bases). V was trimmed by 0 bases and J by 3 bases, leaving 12 bases between them. Germline V lookup: CDR1 SGHNT, CDR2 YYREEE (reference sequence). The CDR3 spans 15 residues. The CDR3 spells CASSLGRGLEETQYF. CDR3 nucleotides: TGTGCCAGCAGCTTGGGGAGGGGACTCGAAGAGACCCAGTACTTC. Based on the CDR3 plus reference TRBV5-4 and TRBJ2-5, the full variable domain is ETGVTQSPTHLIKTRGQQVTLRCSSQSGHNTVSWYQQALGQGPQFIFQYYREEENGRGNFPPRFSGLQFPNYSSELNVNALELDDSALYLCASSLGRGLEETQYFGPGTRLLVL.